Below, 32 T cell receptor beta chains from the same sample are listed, as sequenced in a study of shared clonotypes between healthy human individuals. The protocol was immunoSEQ multiplex PCR, while the TCRdb copy is restricted to in-frame clones and leaves out a portion. The sample yields around 1,900,000 clones, about 93% seen once. Only CD45RO-negative cells positively selected for CCR7 counted as naive CD8 cells, so terminally differentiated effector memory CD45RA+ cells were excluded. Source material: naive CD8+ T cells from PBMCs. The receptors shown here come from a man aged 18 to 29 in good health. Some clones in this sample may be carry-over from other donors' samples.

This clone appeared a few times. The chain links TRBV19 to TRBJ1-5, with no clear D. The ends were cut back, 9 bases at V and 0 bases at J, with 15 bases in the middle. CDR3 length equals 15 residues. The germline V gene has CDR1 LNHDA and CDR2 SQIVND (reference sequence). CDR3 bases: TGTGCCAGCGGATTGACGGTCTATAGCAATCAGCCCCAGCATTTT. Translation: CASGLTVYSNQPQHF.

In nucleotides, the CDR3 is TGTGCCAGCAGCGGAAGCGAGACCGGGGAGCTGTTTTTT. This encodes CASSGSETGELFF. The gene calls are TRBV7-9 and TRBJ2-2; D not certain. Looked up from germline, CDR1 is SEHNR and CDR2 is FQNEAQ (reference sequence). Trimming left V 5 bases short and J 5 bases short, with 9 bases between. The CDR3 is 13 residues long. Full variable domain (outside the CDR3, taken from reference TRBV7-9 and TRBJ2-2): DTGVSQNPRHKITKRGQNVTFRCDPISEHNRLYWYRQTLGQGPEFLTYFQNEAQLEKSRLLSDRFSAERPKGSFSTLEIQRTEQGDSAMYLCASSGSETGELFFGEGSRLTVL.

This chain links TRBV28 with TRBJ1-4; unclear D gene. Germline V CDR1 and CDR2: MDHEN, SYDVKM. Trimming shortened V by 7 bases and J by 0 bases, and 24 bases separated the two germline ends. The CDR3 length is 19 residues. CDR3 region: CASTPLELRGSSTNEKLFF. In DNA form, the CDR3 reads TGTGCCAGCACACCCTTGGAACTTAGAGGATCTTCAACTAATGAAAAACTGTTTTTT.

CDR3 in DNA: TGTGCCACCGTGGGGACCGGGGCCAACGTCCTGACTTTC. Translated, it gives CATVGTGANVLTF. V is TRBV2 and J is TRBJ2-6; tentatively, D is TRBD1 or TRBD2 (5 bases each). Trimming pared 10 bases from V and 4 bases from J, leaving 11 bases between. Germline CDR1 reads SNHLY; CDR2 reads FYNNEI. The CDR3 is 13 amino acids.

This chain joins TRBV19 and TRBJ2-7, with 7 positions matching TRBD2. The CDR3 is 14 amino acids. Looked up from germline, CDR1 is LNHDA and CDR2 is SQIVND (reference sequence). V trimming: 2 bases; J trimming: 4 bases; junction bases outside the gene matches: 5. This CDR3 reads CASSIRSGGYEQYF. The CDR3, as DNA: TGTGCCAGTAGTATACGTTCGGGGGGTTACGAGCAGTACTTC.

The chain recombines TRBV7-6 with TRBJ2-7, with 7 nucleotides matching TRBD1. Germline V gene data show CDR1 as SGHVS and CDR2 as FNYEAQ. The CDR3 runs 14 residues. V shed 5 bases, J shed 2 bases, and the junction held 6 bases outside the gene matches. The CDR3 DNA is TGTGCCAGCAGCCCCGACAGGGTAGCCTACGAGCAGTACTTC. Translated, it gives CASSPDRVAYEQYF. The full variable domain, its missing parts supplied by reference TRBV7-6 and TRBJ2-7, is GAGVSQSPRYKVTKRGQDVALRCDPISGHVSLYWYRQALGQGPEFLTYFNYEAQQDKSGLPNDRFSAERPEGSISTLTIQRTEQRDSAMYRCASSPDRVAYEQYFGPGTRLTVT.

V usage is TRBV25-1 and J usage is TRBJ1-1; D is ambiguous. The CDR3 runs to 14 residues. Germline assignment: CDR1 MGHDK and CDR2 SYGVNS. Trimming took 4 bases from V and 0 from J, leaving 9 bases between them. In DNA form, the CDR3 reads TGTGCCAGCAGTGGTTCAGCGGTGAACACTGAAGCTTTCTTT. Its protein product is CASSGSAVNTEAFF.

This clone has just one count. The chain couples TRBV27 to TRBJ2-7; weak D call: TRBD2 (5 bases). With 6 bases removed from V and 3 bases from J, the gap between germline ends came to 27 bases. The CDR3 contains 18 residues. Looked up from germline, CDR1 is MNHEY and CDR2 is SMNVEV (reference sequence). Here the CDR3 reads CASSEGSSKYPHHYEQYF. The CDR3 DNA follows: TGTGCCAGCAGCGAGGGATCCTCAAAGTACCCCCATCACTACGAGCAGTACTTC.

The gene calls are TRBV27 and TRBJ2-7; TRBD2 aligns across 9 bases. V lost 1 base and J lost 0; bases outside the gene matches: 7. CDR3 length equals 17 residues. The germline CDR1 and CDR2 sequences are MNHEY and SMNVEV (reference sequence). CDR3 in amino acids: CASSLLQTSGISYEQYF. CDR3 nucleotide sequence: TGTGCCAGCAGTTTATTACAGACTAGCGGTATCTCCTACGAGCAGTACTTC.

As regards this clone: This specimen includes other DNA sequences encoding the same CDR3. J is TRBJ1-5 and V is TRBV7-8; D possibly corresponds to TRBD1 (5 bases). With 3 bases removed from V and 0 bases from J, the gap between germline ends came to 9 bases. This CDR3 has 15 residues. The germline CDR1 and CDR2 sequences are SGHVS and FQNEAQ. CDR3 bases: TGTGCCAGCAGCTTGGCAGGGTATAGCAATCAGCCCCAGCATTTT. Protein: CASSLAGYSNQPQHF.

This chain links TRBV7-9 with TRBJ2-5; D gene ambiguous. The germline V gene has CDR1 SEHNR and CDR2 FQNEAQ (reference sequence). V gave up 6 bases and J gave up 2 bases, with 7 bases separating them. This CDR3 contains 12 residues. The CDR3 sequence: CASRGIQETQYF. DNA for the CDR3: TGTGCCAGCAGGGGGATTCAAGAGACCCAGTACTTC.

The chain recombines TRBV11-2 with TRBJ2-3; the match to TRBD2 covers 12 bases. This CDR3 contains 16 residues. V shed 1 base and J 7 bases; nucleotides not matched to a gene: 6. The germline CDR1 and CDR2 sequences are SGHAT and FQNNGV. For the CDR3, the DNA is TGTGCCAGCAGCTTAGTCTCTAGCGGGAGGGCCTATACGCAGTATTTT. Translation gives CASSLVSSGRAYTQYF.

This clone was detected only once. This sequence joins TRBV28 and TRBJ2-1, with 9 bases aligning to TRBD1. J gave up 8 bases and V 8 bases, and 10 bases lay outside the gene matches. From germline, CDR1 is MDHEN and CDR2 SYDVKM. The CDR3 spans 14 residues. CDR3 nucleotide sequence: TGTGCCAGCCGCAAACAGGGGGCGCTGGATGAGCAGTTCTTC. Translating gives CASRKQGALDEQFF.

The chain recombines TRBV13 with TRBJ1-1; 8 bases agree with TRBD1. CDR3 length: 16 amino acids. The germline CDR1 and CDR2 sequences are PRHDT and FYEKMQ (reference sequence). V gave up 5 bases and J gave up 9 bases; unmatched junction bases: 17. CDR3 DNA: TGTGCCAGCAGCCCCAACGAGGGCAGGGGGCGACTTAAAGCTTTCTTT. Translating it yields CASSPNEGRGRLKAFF.

CDR3 DNA: TGTGCCAGCAGCGCACTAGCGGGAGGGCCTGGTGACGAGCAGTACTTC. This sequence encodes CASSALAGGPGDEQYF. V usage is TRBV9 and J usage is TRBJ2-7; TRBD2 matches at 13 bases. The CDR3 covers 16 residues. V dropped 3 bases and J dropped 5; count of bases not matched to a gene: 8. The V gene's germline CDR1 is SGDLS and CDR2 YYNGEE. Filled out from reference TRBV9 and TRBJ2-7, the complete variable domain reads DSGVTQTPKHLITATGQRVTLRCSPRSGDLSVYWYQQSLDQGLQFLIQYYNGEERAKGNILERFSAQQFPDLHSELNLSSLELGDSALYFCASSALAGGPGDEQYFGPGTRLTVT.

With regard to this clone: Within the sample, other DNA sequences also encode this same CDR3. This chain uses TRBV27 with TRBJ2-1; TRBD2 matches 8 bases. From germline, CDR1 is MNHEY and CDR2 SMNVEV (reference sequence). The V and J ends lost 5 bases and 3 bases, in that order; junction bases with no gene match: 6. The CDR3 covers 15 residues. DNA of the CDR3: TGTGCCAGCAGTCTCACTAGCGGAGGCTACAATGAGCAGTTCTTC. As protein: CASSLTSGGYNEQFF.

V gene TRBV9 combines with J gene TRBJ2-7; TRBD1 matches 9 bases. V was clipped by 0 bases and J by 5 bases; unmatched bases: 9. This CDR3 has 16 residues. Per germline, CDR1 SGDLS and CDR2 YYNGEE. The CDR3 coding sequence is TGTGCCAGCAGCGTAGGTCGGGACAGGGAAGGGGACGAGCAGTACTTC. Protein product: CASSVGRDREGDEQYF.

The chain couples TRBV28 to TRBJ1-2; D possibly corresponds to TRBD1 (5 bases). Germline assignment: CDR1 MDHEN and CDR2 SYDVKM. Trimming took off 11 bases at V and 5 bases at J, with 18 bases between the two ends. The CDR3 totals 13 residues. The CDR3: CACGQGGGYGYTF. For the CDR3, the DNA is TGTGCCTGCGGGCAGGGAGGAGGGTATGGCTACACCTTC.

V is TRBV19 and J is TRBJ2-7; D is perhaps TRBD2 (5 bases). Trimming removed 10 bases from V and 2 bases from J, with 18 bases in between. The CDR3 spans 14 residues. Germline V CDR1 and CDR2: LNHDA, SQIVND (reference sequence). The CDR3 spells CAISRSGSPYEQYF. In DNA form, the CDR3 reads TGTGCCATTTCGCGGAGCGGTAGCCCCTACGAGCAGTACTTC.

V gene TRBV5-3 combines with J gene TRBJ1-2, with TRBD1 as a possible D gene (5 bases). TRBV5-3 qualifies as an ORF whose function is uncertain. Between the trimmed V and J ends, which lost 5 bases and 1 base, there was a span of 9 bases. This CDR3 has 13 residues. CDR3 amino acids: CARRAQGNYGYTF. CDR3 coding DNA: TGTGCCAGAAGAGCCCAGGGTAACTATGGCTACACCTTC.

This chain connects TRBV7-9 to TRBJ2-3; 7 bases align to TRBD1. The CDR3 contains 16 residues. Germline CDR1 and CDR2: SEHNR and FQNEAQ (reference sequence). V shed 5 bases, J shed 4 bases, and the junction held 12 bases outside the gene matches. The DNA for the CDR3 is TGTGCCAGCAGCCCACGAACAGGGGCGAGGGCAGATACGCAGTATTTT. The encoded protein is CASSPRTGARADTQYF.

The chain carries TRBV19 and TRBJ1-3; D is unclear. Germline V gives CDR1 LNHDA, CDR2 SQIVND (reference sequence). V was clipped by 3 bases and J by 2 bases, with 11 bases between them. The CDR3 is 15 residues long. The CDR3 region has the DNA TGTGCCAGTAGTATCTGGGAGGAAGCTGGAAACACCATATATTTT. Its protein is CASSIWEEAGNTIYF.

V and J are TRBV28 and TRBJ1-5; D perhaps matches TRBD1 (6 bases). CDR3 length: 17 amino acids. Germline values: CDR1 MDHEN, CDR2 SYDVKM. Trimming pared 2 bases from V and 3 bases from J, leaving 17 bases between. The CDR3 loop is CASSLPRDKAPNQPQHF. The DNA for the CDR3 is TGTGCCAGCAGTTTACCCCGGGACAAGGCGCCCAATCAGCCCCAGCATTTT.

The chain links TRBV6-6 to TRBJ1-3; TRBD1 might be the D (5 bases). V lost 8 bases, J lost 0 bases, and 11 bases lay in between. Germline CDR1 is MNHNY and CDR2 is SVGAGI (reference sequence). The CDR3 consists of 14 residues. The chain's CDR3 is CASAGSFSGNTIYF. CDR3 DNA sequence: TGTGCCAGCGCAGGGTCCTTCTCTGGAAACACCATATATTTT.

V usage is TRBV6-4 and J usage is TRBJ2-2; tentatively, D is TRBD1 or TRBD2 (5 bases each). CDR1 MRHNA and CDR2 SNTAGT come from the germline V gene. V dropped 3 bases and J dropped 5 bases, with 13 bases sitting between them. This CDR3 spans 15 amino acids. CDR3 amino acids: CASSEGPELTGELFF. The CDR3 nucleotides read TGTGCCAGCAGTGAGGGACCAGAATTGACCGGGGAGCTGTTTTTT.

The count of this clone is one. J is TRBJ2-2 and V is TRBV21-1; the table's TRBD1 call for D was not verified on the DNA. TRBV21-1 is a pseudogene locus. The CDR3 is made up of 16 amino acids. The CDR3 DNA sequence: TGTGCCAGCAGCAAAGCCCCAGGGGGCGACACCGGGGAGCTGTTTTTT. Translation: CASSKAPGGDTGELFF.

This chain joins TRBV5-6 and TRBJ2-7; 10 bases agree with TRBD2. Unmatched junction bases numbered 7, after V lost 10 bases and J lost 3 bases. Germline V gives CDR1 SGHDT, CDR2 YYEEEE. The CDR3 contains 13 residues. The CDR3: CAGATSGNYEQYF. The CDR3 nucleotides are TGTGCCGGCGCTACTAGCGGGAACTACGAGCAGTACTTC.

In the case of this clone: The same CDR3 is also encoded by other DNA sequences in this sample. This chain joins TRBV9 and TRBJ1-5, with D unresolved. Trimming stripped 2 bases from V and 1 base from J, with 4 bases between. This CDR3 is 13 amino acids long. Germline lookup yields CDR1 SGDLS and CDR2 YYNGEE. CDR3 region: CASSVTSNQPQHF. For the CDR3, the DNA is TGTGCCAGCAGCGTTACCAGCAATCAGCCCCAGCATTTT.

CDR3 amino acids: CAISQGLAPSYEQYF. CDR3 coding DNA: TGTGCCATCAGCCAGGGACTAGCCCCCTCCTACGAGCAGTACTTC. V gene TRBV10-3 combines with J gene TRBJ2-7; TRBD2 matches at 9 bases. The V gene end was trimmed by 6 bases and the J gene end by 0 bases; junction bases not matched to a gene: 6. Germline assignment: CDR1 ENHRY and CDR2 SYGVKD. There are 15 residues in the CDR3.

The chain carries TRBV28 and TRBJ2-7; no firm D call. The CDR3 sequence is 15 residues long. The germline gives CDR1 MDHEN, CDR2 SYDVKM. Trimming took off 3 bases at V and 0 bases at J, with 12 bases between the two ends. The CDR3 protein is CASSFRGVLSYEQYF. The CDR3 DNA reads TGTGCCAGCAGTTTCCGTGGGGTACTCTCCTACGAGCAGTACTTC.

The chain carries TRBV28 and TRBJ2-7; D perhaps matches TRBD2 (5 bases). This CDR3 contains 16 residues. With 3 bases removed from V and 2 bases from J, the gap between germline ends came to 17 bases. The germline V gene has CDR1 MDHEN and CDR2 SYDVKM. Here the CDR3 DNA reads TGTGCCAGCAGTTTCGCCCTGGGAGAAAACCCCTACGAGCAGTACTTC. Translating it yields CASSFALGENPYEQYF.

The chain links TRBV19 to TRBJ2-2, with 7 bases identical to TRBD2. The CDR3 contains 15 residues. Germline values: CDR1 LNHDA, CDR2 SQIVND (reference sequence). Losses at the gene ends were 2 bases for V and 4 bases for J; bases not matched to a gene: 4. This CDR3 reads CASSIMGGSTGELFF. DNA for the CDR3: TGTGCCAGTAGTATAATGGGAGGGAGCACCGGGGAGCTGTTTTTT.